The sequence of this T cell receptor beta chain was determined in a study of T cells in women clearing cervical HPV infection. Assay used: immunoSEQ multiplex PCR; TCRdb lists only in-frame clones, some missing. This table holds about 16,000 clones. The CDR3 has 14 residues. Trimming cost V 3 bases and J 3 bases, with 9 bases left between them. Germline CDR1 DFQATT, CDR2 SNEGSKA (reference sequence). With respect to this clone: The read comes to an end 3 residues before the CDR3 does, leaving the germline J gene to fill in the end.

Sequencing was performed on blood buffy coat. This TCR was sampled from a woman aged 18 to 75 with a cervical HPV16 infection that either progressed to CIN3+ or cleared (not recorded which). The rearrangement joins TRBV20-1 to TRBJ1-6, with D perhaps matching TRBD1 (5 bases). Partial CDR3 DNA: TGCAGTGCTAGGGACATACTCTATAATTCACCC. Translating it yields CSARDILYNSP. The whole CDR3 sequence reads CSARDILYNSPLHF.